This is a list of T cell receptor beta chains from one sample in a study of T cell responses to AZD1222 COVID-19 vaccine. The method was immunoSEQ multiplex PCR; TCRdb's version includes in-frame clones alone and lacks a portion of them. The table has just over 150,000 clones, 90% seen once. Material: peripheral blood, obtained on day 0 of AZD1222 vaccination. The receptors shown here come from an adult in good health. Both conserved end residues are part of each CDR3. D genes are given only for firm matches. Some rows have no size entry. The others give once, few or many, or a class for an expanded clone.

>NA|TRBD1|TRBV28|TRBJ2-1
CASSPPWTGYNEQFF
TGTGCCAGCAGTCCACCTTGGACAGGATACAATGAGCAGTTCTTC
>NA|TRBD1|TRBV5-1|TRBJ2-7
CASRGDRAEQYF
TGCGCCAGCAGGGGGGACAGGGCCGAGCAGTACTTC
>NA|TRBD2|TRBV18|TRBJ2-3
CASSTRIGTSGNTDTQYF
TGTGCCAGCTCAACACGAATAGGGACTAGCGGGAACACAGATACGCAGTATTTT
>NA|TRBD2|TRBV27|TRBJ2-5
CASRSGLAIQETQYF
TGTGCCAGCAGATCGGGACTAGCGATCCAAGAGACCCAGTACTTC
>NA|TRBD1|TRBV9|TRBJ1-2
CASSVVGQGDGYTF
TGTGCCAGCAGCGTAGTGGGGCAGGGGGACGGCTACACCTTC
>NA|TRBD1|TRBV28|TRBJ1-2
CASSPGLWDRRFDYGYTF
TGTGCCAGCAGTCCAGGACTATGGGACAGACGATTTGATTATGGCTACACCTTC
>NA|TRBD2|TRBV18|TRBJ2-3
CASSPAGRGRANGMQYF
TGTGCCAGCTCACCCGCTGGTCGCGGGAGGGCCAATGGCATGCAGTATTTT
>NA|NA|TRBV28|TRBJ2-7
CASSSGGLEQYF
TGTGCCAGCAGCTCCGGAGGCCTCGAGCAGTACTTC
>NA|TRBD1|TRBV7-9|TRBJ1-1
CASSRDRAPDEAFF
TGTGCCAGCAGCCGAGACAGGGCCCCCGATGAAGCTTTCTTT
>NA|NA|TRBV7-3|TRBJ2-3
CASSLTTQDTQYF
TGTGCCAGCAGCTTAACGACCCAAGATACGCAGTATTTT
>once|NA|TRBV28|TRBJ1-1
CASSPLQGWDTEAFF
TGTGCCAGCAGTCCGTTGCAGGGTTGGGACACTGAAGCTTTCTTT
>once|TRBD2|TRBV5-4|TRBJ2-5
CASSSDNVGTSGRAGETQYF
TGTGCCAGCAGCTCCGACAACGTAGGGACTAGCGGGAGGGCGGGAGAGACCCAGTACTTC
>NA|NA|TRBV3-1/TRBV3-2|TRBJ2-3
CASSQVSKGPGDTQYF
TGTGCCAGCAGCCAAGTCAGTAAGGGGCCGGGAGATACGCAGTATTTT
>NA|NA|TRBV14|TRBJ2-1
CASSQVQFYNEQFF
TGTGCCAGCAGCCAAGTACAATTTTACAATGAGCAGTTCTTC
>NA|NA|TRBV19|TRBJ2-7
CASSMGPGEQYF
TGTGCCAGTAGTATGGGTCCGGGCGAGCAGTACTTC
>NA|NA|TRBV9|TRBJ2-3
CASSPIPSTDTQYF
TGTGCCAGCAGCCCGATTCCCAGCACAGATACGCAGTATTTT
>NA|NA|TRBV15|TRBJ2-1
CATSRGFSLSSYNEQFF
TGTGCCACCAGCAGAGGCTTTAGTCTGAGCTCCTACAATGAGCAGTTCTTC
>NA|TRBD1|TRBV28|TRBJ2-5
CASSLTGTGSFWETQYF
TGTGCCAGCAGTTTGACCGGGACAGGGAGTTTTTGGGAGACCCAGTACTTC
>NA|TRBD1|TRBV10-3|TRBJ1-2
CAISGQGGVYGYTF
TGTGCCATCAGTGGACAGGGAGGGGTCTATGGCTACACCTTC
>NA|TRBD1|TRBV19|TRBJ1-2
CASSLLGQIYGYTF
TGTGCCAGTAGCCTACTGGGACAGATTTATGGCTACACCTTC
>once|NA|TRBV5-4|TRBJ1-6
CASSRWGSGSSYNSPLHF
TGTGCCAGCAGCAGGTGGGGGTCAGGGAGCTCCTATAATTCACCCCTCCACTTT
>NA|NA|TRBV10-3|TRBJ1-3
CAIIDSSGNTIYF
TGTGCCATCATAGACAGCTCTGGAAACACCATATATTTT
>NA|NA|TRBV18|TRBJ2-1
CASSPPREVSYNEQFF
TGTGCCAGCTCACCACCTAGGGAGGTCAGCTACAATGAGCAGTTCTTC
>once|NA|TRBV11-2|TRBJ2-1
CASSLARGAFNEQFF
TGTGCCAGCAGCTTAGCAAGGGGGGCGTTCAATGAGCAGTTCTTC
>NA|TRBD1|TRBV7-6|TRBJ1-3
CASSLGADRWSGNTIYF
TGTGCCAGCAGCTTGGGTGCGGACAGGTGGTCTGGAAACACCATATATTTT
>NA|NA|TRBV28|TRBJ2-7
CASSTWDHSSYEQYF
TGTGCCAGCAGTACATGGGACCACAGCTCCTACGAGCAGTACTTC
>NA|NA|TRBV4-2|TRBJ2-5
CASSHSQETQYF
TGTGCCAGCAGCCATTCCCAAGAGACCCAGTACTTC
>NA|NA|TRBV13|TRBJ1-1
CASSLLVFELTSNTEAFF
TGTGCCAGCAGCTTATTGGTCTTCGAGCTGACATCGAACACTGAAGCTTTCTTT
>once|TRBD2|TRBV19|TRBJ2-1
CASSIRASGREEQFF
TGTGCCAGTAGTATAAGGGCTAGCGGGAGGGAAGAGCAGTTCTTC